This T cell receptor beta chain is drawn from a study of cytotoxic CD8 clonotypes in ibrutinib-treated CLL. Data came from immunoSEQ multiplex PCR; TCRdb stores just in-frame clones and leaves some out. The table shows about 140,000 clones, with 80% occurring only once. This CDR3 spans 11 amino acids. Trimming removed 4 bases from V and 15 bases from J; junction bases left unmatched: 8. Germline V gene sequence: CDR1 SQVTM, CDR2 ANQGSEA. The rearrangement uses TRBV29-1 and TRBJ2-3, with 9 bases lining up with TRBD2. Here the sequenced sample was PBMCs, taken after 36 months of ibrutinib treatment. This TCR was sampled from a human donor with chronic lymphocytic leukemia. In nucleotides, the CDR3 is TGCAGCGTTGCGGAGGTTAGCGGGGGTTATTTT. This codes for CSVAEVSGGYF.